Below, 27 T cell receptor beta chains from the same sample are listed, as sequenced in a study of cytomegalovirus exposure and HLA in healthy donors. Data came from immunoSEQ multiplex PCR; TCRdb stores just in-frame clones and leaves some out. The sample records 150,000 to 200,000 clones, nearly 90% being singletons. The sequenced material came from PBMCs. Source of these receptors: a woman aged 18-29 years in good health and CMV-seropositive.

On this clone itself: The sample contains more than one DNA sequence encoding this CDR3. The chain carries TRBV4-3 and TRBJ1-4, with 9 nucleotides matching TRBD1. Germline values: CDR1 LGHNA, CDR2 YSLEER. CDR3 size: 15 residues. Trimming at V came to 0 bases and at J to 5 bases, leaving 1 base not matched to a gene. CDR3 DNA: TGCGCCAGCAGCCAAGAAGGACAGGGGAATGAAAAACTGTTTTTT. This encodes CASSQEGQGNEKLFF.

The genes are TRBV27 and TRBJ2-7; D is unresolved. The CDR3 extends over 14 amino acids. Trimming stripped 2 bases from V and 2 bases from J, with 10 bases between. Germline CDR1 MNHEY, CDR2 SMNVEV (reference sequence). The CDR3 protein is CASSLTRRTYEQYF. The CDR3 nucleotides are TGTGCCAGCAGTTTAACCAGGCGAACCTACGAGCAGTACTTC.

The rearrangement links TRBV4-1 to TRBJ2-1, with 9 bases identical to TRBD1. Per the germline V gene, CDR1 is MGHRA and CDR2 is YSYEKL. This CDR3 has 14 residues. The V and J ends lost 3 bases and 8 bases, in that order; junction bases with no gene match: 5. The CDR3 is CASSHGQGRDEQFF. The CDR3 bases are TGCGCCAGCAGCCACGGACAGGGGAGGGATGAGCAGTTCTTC.

The chain has TRBV10-3 and TRBJ1-1; 8 nucleotides line up with TRBD1. Germline CDR1 and CDR2: ENHRY and SYGVKD. The CDR3 length is 15 residues. J gave up 1 base and V 5 bases, and 6 bases lay outside the gene matches. The CDR3 here is CAISRTGQGNTEAFF. CDR3 nucleotide sequence: TGTGCCATCAGTCGAACCGGACAGGGGAACACTGAAGCTTTCTTT.

As to this clone: Germline is not matched at one junction end, which may reflect a read error. The V call is TRBV5-1, the J call TRBJ2-7; 15 nucleotides align to TRBD2. The CDR3 sequence is 18 residues long. Per the germline V gene, CDR1 is SGHRS and CDR2 is YFSETQ. CDR3 residues: CASSLGTSGRGFSHEQYF. In DNA form, the CDR3 reads TGCGCCAGCAGCTTGGGGACTAGCGGGAGGGGGTTCTCCCACGAGCAGTACTTC.

This clone was seen only once. This sample includes further DNA sequences coding for the same CDR3. The V and J genes are TRBV18 and TRBJ2-6; the D is unclear. Trimming stripped 3 bases from V and 5 bases from J, with 8 bases between. CDR3 size: 14 residues. Germline CDR1 is KGHSH and CDR2 is LQKENI. CDR3 in amino acids: CASSPRVRANVLTF. CDR3 in DNA: TGTGCCAGCTCACCGCGCGTCAGGGCCAACGTCCTGACTTTC.

Details on this clone: Relative to the germline gene, one junction end is altered; a read error may explain this. V gene TRBV6-5 combines with J gene TRBJ2-7; D unresolved. The V gene's germline CDR1 is MNHEY and CDR2 SVGAGI. This CDR3 region has 13 residues. The DNA for the CDR3 is TGTGCCAGCAGTTACTCCGCACCGGCGGTCGTGCACTTC. Amino acids: CASSYSAPAVVHF.

This chain joins TRBV6-1 and TRBJ2-7, with 11 bases that match TRBD2. The germline V gene encodes CDR1 MNHNS and CDR2 SASEGT. With V trimmed by 4 bases and J by 7 bases, 9 bases remained unmatched. This CDR3 is built from 15 residues. The CDR3 reads CASSGSGRAHPEQYF. DNA for the CDR3: TGTGCCAGCAGTGGTAGCGGGAGGGCCCATCCTGAGCAGTACTTC.

The chain carries TRBV7-3 and TRBJ2-1; D not resolved. The CDR3 covers 13 residues. V dropped 3 bases and J dropped 3 bases, with 6 bases sitting between them. CDR1 SGHTA and CDR2 FQGTGA come from the germline V gene. Written as DNA, the CDR3 is TGTGCCAGCAGCTTCTCAGTCTACAATGAGCAGTTCTTC. Its translation: CASSFSVYNEQFF.

This clone appeared once. The chain joins TRBV19 to TRBJ2-3, with 9 bases lining up with TRBD2. J was trimmed by 2 bases and V by 3 bases; bases with no gene match: 6. Germline CDR1 is LNHDA and CDR2 is SQIVND (reference sequence). CDR3 length equals 16 residues. Here the CDR3 DNA reads TGTGCCAGTAGTATTCGAGAGCGGGAGGACACAGATACGCAGTATTTT. Its translation is CASSIREREDTDTQYF.

This chain joins TRBV7-8 and TRBJ1-5; 8 nucleotides line up with TRBD1. CDR3 size: 14 residues. Per germline, CDR1 SGHVS and CDR2 FQNEAQ. V was pared by 5 bases and J by 7 bases, with 7 bases of the junction left unmatched. Here the CDR3 DNA reads TGTGCCAGCAGCCCCATGACAGGGGAACAGCCCCAGCATTTT. Its protein is CASSPMTGEQPQHF.

The chain couples TRBV15 to TRBJ2-1, with D uncertain. CDR3 length: 16 amino acids. V lost 1 base and J 3 bases, leaving 13 bases between the germline ends. Germline V gene sequence: CDR1 LNHNV, CDR2 YYDKDF (reference sequence). The CDR3 spells CATSRVIGSGYNEQFF. Written as DNA, the CDR3 is TGTGCCACCAGCAGAGTCATCGGTTCGGGCTACAATGAGCAGTTCTTC.

The chain uses TRBV25-1 and TRBJ2-7; no reliable D call. The CDR3 is 13 residues long. Trimming pared 6 bases from V and 2 bases from J, leaving 11 bases between. CDR1 MGHDK and CDR2 SYGVNS come from the germline V gene. CDR3 DNA sequence: TGTGCCAGCAGCGTAGCCGGAGCCTACGAGCAGTACTTC. Amino acid sequence: CASSVAGAYEQYF.

The chain's CDR3 is CASSVGQGIGELFF. The CDR3 nucleotides are TGTGCCAGCAGCGTAGGACAGGGGATCGGGGAGCTGTTTTTT. This rearrangement joins TRBV9 to TRBJ2-2; TRBD1 agrees at 8 bases. J was trimmed by 7 bases and V by 0 bases; bases with no gene match: 2. Germline assignment: CDR1 SGDLS and CDR2 YYNGEE. The CDR3 is 14 amino acids.

On this clone: This sample also contains other DNA sequences that code for the same CDR3. In DNA, the CDR3 is TGTGCCAGCAGCTTAGGAGGGGCGGGTAGAGAGACCCAGTACTTC. Amino acid sequence: CASSLGGAGRETQYF. The chain recombines TRBV7-3 with TRBJ2-5; D possibly corresponds to TRBD2 (6 bases). Deletions cut 2 bases from V and 4 bases from J, with 14 bases between. Germline CDR1 is SGHTA and CDR2 is FQGTGA. CDR3 length equals 15 residues.

The chain employs TRBV20-1 and TRBJ1-4; TRBD1 matches at 7 bases. Germline loops: CDR1 DFQATT, CDR2 SNEGSKA (reference sequence). The trim removed 5 bases at V and 6 bases at J, leaving 0 bases unmatched. The CDR3 length is 11 residues. CDR3 DNA: TGCAGTGCTCAGGGGGATGAAAAACTGTTTTTT. Its protein is CSAQGDEKLFF.

The rearrangement joins TRBV15 to TRBJ2-7; tentative D call: TRBD1 (6 bases). CDR3 length: 15 residues. V lost 5 bases, J lost 4 bases, and 18 bases lay in between. Germline CDR1 reads LNHNV; CDR2 reads YYDKDF (reference sequence). The CDR3 coding sequence is TGTGCCACCAGCCGACCTTCACAGGGACGTTACGAGCAGTACTTC. Translated: CATSRPSQGRYEQYF.

The V gene is TRBV27, the J gene TRBJ2-5, with TRBD2 identical over 10 bases. Germline lookup yields CDR1 MNHEY and CDR2 SMNVEV (reference sequence). The CDR3 runs 15 residues. Unmatched junction bases numbered 4, after V lost 5 bases and J lost 1 base. The DNA of the CDR3 is TGTGCCAGCAGTGAACTAGCGGGACCCCAAGAGACCCAGTACTTC. Encoded protein: CASSELAGPQETQYF.

The V gene is TRBV7-6, the J gene TRBJ1-1, with D possibly TRBD1 on 5 matching bases. The CDR3 sequence is 16 residues long. Germline V gene data show CDR1 as SGHVS and CDR2 as FNYEAQ. Trimming removed 2 bases from V and 4 bases from J, with 17 bases in between. CDR3 amino acids: CASSLSIGGGITEAFF. In DNA form, the CDR3 reads TGTGCCAGCAGCTTATCGATCGGGGGGGGGATCACTGAAGCTTTCTTT.

The J gene is TRBJ2-7, the V gene TRBV7-9; D is perhaps TRBD2 (6 bases). Looked up from germline, CDR1 is SEHNR and CDR2 is FQNEAQ (reference sequence). The ends were cut back, 3 bases at V and 3 bases at J, with 18 bases in the middle. This CDR3 comprises 16 residues. Here the CDR3 DNA reads TGTGCCAGCAGCTTCGGACCCCCTCGACTAGTCTACGAGCAGTACTTC. Translated, it gives CASSFGPPRLVYEQYF.

The chain employs TRBV5-4 and TRBJ2-3, with 13 bases aligning to TRBD2. V was clipped by 0 bases and J by 2 bases; unmatched bases: 3. The CDR3 runs to 17 residues. Germline lookup yields CDR1 SGHNT and CDR2 YYREEE (reference sequence). The CDR3 is CASSLGGLAGITDTQYF. The CDR3 DNA sequence: TGTGCCAGCAGCTTGGGGGGACTAGCGGGGATCACAGATACGCAGTATTTT.

The chain carries TRBV11-3 and TRBJ2-7; 11 positions match TRBD1. The CDR3 is made up of 18 amino acids. Germline assignment: CDR1 SGHNT and CDR2 YENEEA. V shed 0 bases, J shed 9 bases, and the junction held 16 bases outside the gene matches. As DNA, the CDR3 is TGTGCCAGCAGCTTAGACTTAGTCCTAGGACAGGGGGCTGACGGGCAGTACTTC. Translated, it gives CASSLDLVLGQGADGQYF.

The chain joins TRBV30 to TRBJ1-1, with 7 positions matching TRBD1. CDR3 length: 11 amino acids. Trimming at V came to 3 bases and at J to 11 bases, leaving 6 bases not matched to a gene. CDR1 is GTSNPN and CDR2 is SVGIG in the germline V gene (reference sequence). The CDR3: CAWRGQSGAFF. As DNA, the CDR3 is TGTGCCTGGAGGGGACAGTCGGGGGCTTTCTTT.

The V gene is TRBV2, the J gene TRBJ2-2, with 7 bases lining up with TRBD1. The CDR3 has 14 amino acids. Germline V gene lookup returns CDR1 SNHLY and CDR2 FYNNEI. V dropped 4 bases and J dropped 3; count of bases not matched to a gene: 2. For the CDR3, the DNA is TGTGCCAGCAGTGGACAGGGTCACACCGGGGAGCTGTTTTTT. Protein product: CASSGQGHTGELFF.

The chain has TRBV5-8 and TRBJ1-2; D is ambiguous. Between the trimmed V and J ends, which lost 0 bases and 0 bases, there was a span of 9 bases. From germline, CDR1 is SGHTS and CDR2 YDEGEE. CDR3 length: 15 residues. CDR3 sequence (DNA): TGTGCCAGCAGCTTGGAACTGTTCTCTAACTATGGCTACACCTTC. Translation: CASSLELFSNYGYTF. The entire variable domain, with the rest obtained from reference TRBV5-8 and TRBJ1-2, is as follows: EAGVTQSPTHLIKTRGQQATLRCSPISGHTSVYWYQQALGLGLQFLLWYDEGEERNRGNFPPRFSGRQFPNYSSELNVNALELEDSALYLCASSLELFSNYGYTFGSGTRLTVV.

The V call is TRBV9, the J call TRBJ2-5, with 8 positions matching TRBD2. This CDR3 has 14 residues. CDR1 is SGDLS, CDR2 YYNGEE, per germline. V lost 2 bases and J lost 8; bases outside the gene matches: 8. Here the CDR3 reads CASSVGLGGGTQYF. The CDR3 bases are TGTGCCAGCAGCGTGGGACTAGGCGGTGGAACCCAGTACTTC.

This chain connects TRBV30 to TRBJ2-7; 7 bases agree with TRBD2. The V and J ends lost 8 bases and 1 base, in that order; junction bases with no gene match: 8. Germline V CDR1 and CDR2: GTSNPN, SVGIG (reference sequence). This CDR3 comprises 13 residues. The CDR3 DNA reads as TGTGCCGGGTCAGCGGGGAGGTCCTACGAGCAGTACTTC. This translates into CAGSAGRSYEQYF.